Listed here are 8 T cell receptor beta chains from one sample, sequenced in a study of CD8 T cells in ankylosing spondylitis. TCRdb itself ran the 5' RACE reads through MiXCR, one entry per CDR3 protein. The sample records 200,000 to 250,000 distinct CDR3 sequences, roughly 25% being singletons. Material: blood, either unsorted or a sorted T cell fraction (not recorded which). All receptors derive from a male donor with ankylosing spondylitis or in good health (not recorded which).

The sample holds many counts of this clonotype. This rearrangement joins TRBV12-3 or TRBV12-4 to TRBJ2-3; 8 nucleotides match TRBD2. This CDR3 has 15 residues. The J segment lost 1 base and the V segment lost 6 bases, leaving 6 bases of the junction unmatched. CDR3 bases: TGTGCCAGCAGCATGTTAGCGGGGCGCACAGATACGCAGTATTTT. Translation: CASSMLAGRTDTQYF.

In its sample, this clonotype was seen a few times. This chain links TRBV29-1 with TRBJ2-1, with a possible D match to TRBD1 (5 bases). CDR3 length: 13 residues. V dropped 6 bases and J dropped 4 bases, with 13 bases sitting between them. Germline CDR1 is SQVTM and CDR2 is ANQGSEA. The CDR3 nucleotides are TGCAGCGTAACCATGCCAGGGTACAATGAGCAGTTCTTC. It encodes CSVTMPGYNEQFF.

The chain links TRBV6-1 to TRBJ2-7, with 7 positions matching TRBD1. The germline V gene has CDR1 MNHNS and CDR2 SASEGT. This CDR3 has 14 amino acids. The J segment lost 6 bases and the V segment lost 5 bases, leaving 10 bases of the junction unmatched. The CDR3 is CASSPQGRTGEQYF. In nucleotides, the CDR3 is TGTGCCAGCAGTCCACAGGGGAGAACAGGCGAGCAGTACTTC.

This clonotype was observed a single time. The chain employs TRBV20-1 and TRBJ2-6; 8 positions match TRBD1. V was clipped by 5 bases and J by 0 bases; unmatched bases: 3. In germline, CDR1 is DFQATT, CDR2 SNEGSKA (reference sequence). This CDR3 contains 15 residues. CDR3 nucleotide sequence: TGCAGTGCTCGGACAGGGAGCTCTGGGGCCAACGTCCTGACTTTC. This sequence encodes CSARTGSSGANVLTF.

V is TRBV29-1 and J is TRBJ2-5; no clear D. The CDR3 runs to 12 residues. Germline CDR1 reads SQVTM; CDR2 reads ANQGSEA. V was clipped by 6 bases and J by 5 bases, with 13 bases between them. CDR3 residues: CSVRPPGETQYF. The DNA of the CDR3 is TGCAGCGTCAGGCCCCCCGGGGAGACCCAGTACTTC.

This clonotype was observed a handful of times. As DNA, the CDR3 is TGCGTCGGGGGAAGCTCCTACGAGCAGTACTTC. This translates into CVGGSSYEQYF. The J gene is TRBJ2-7, the V gene TRBV29-1; D perhaps matches TRBD2 (6 bases). There are 11 residues in the CDR3. CDR1 is SQVTM and CDR2 is ANQGSEA in the germline V gene.

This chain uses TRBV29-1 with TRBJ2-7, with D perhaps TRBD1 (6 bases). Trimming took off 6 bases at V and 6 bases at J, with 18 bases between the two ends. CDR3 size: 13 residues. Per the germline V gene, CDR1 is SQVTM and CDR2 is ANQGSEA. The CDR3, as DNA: TGCAGCGTCCGCTCAGGGGAATGGGGCGAGCAGTACTTC. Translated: CSVRSGEWGEQYF.

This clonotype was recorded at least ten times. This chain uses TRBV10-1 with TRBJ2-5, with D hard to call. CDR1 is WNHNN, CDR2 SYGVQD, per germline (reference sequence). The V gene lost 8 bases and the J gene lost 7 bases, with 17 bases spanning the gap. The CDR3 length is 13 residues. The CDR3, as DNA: TGCGCCAGCCAAGAGGACCCGACGGGGACCCAGTACTTC. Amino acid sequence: CASQEDPTGTQYF.